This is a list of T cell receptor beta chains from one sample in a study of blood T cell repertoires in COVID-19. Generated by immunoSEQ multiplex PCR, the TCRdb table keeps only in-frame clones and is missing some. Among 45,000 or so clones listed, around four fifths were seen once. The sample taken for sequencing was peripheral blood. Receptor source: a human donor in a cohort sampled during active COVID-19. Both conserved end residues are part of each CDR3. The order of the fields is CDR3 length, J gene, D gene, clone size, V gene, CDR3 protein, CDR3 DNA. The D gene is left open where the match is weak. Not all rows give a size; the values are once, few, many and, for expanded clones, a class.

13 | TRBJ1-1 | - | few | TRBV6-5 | CATRGGGGTEAFF | TGTGCCACCAGAGGAGGGGGGGGCACTGAAGCTTTCTTT
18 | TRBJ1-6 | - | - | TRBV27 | CASSINPPGAPYNSPLHF | TGTGCCAGCAGTATAAACCCCCCAGGGGCCCCCTATAATTCACCCCTCCACTTT
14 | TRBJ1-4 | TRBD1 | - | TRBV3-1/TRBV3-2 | CASSQGTGFEKLFF | TGTGCCAGCAGCCAAGGGACAGGGTTCGAAAAACTGTTTTTT
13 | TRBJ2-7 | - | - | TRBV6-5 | CASTRDTSGEQYF | TGTGCCAGCACCAGGGACACTTCAGGCGAGCAGTACTTC
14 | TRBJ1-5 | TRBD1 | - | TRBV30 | CAWSAGDRSQPQHF | TGTGCCTGGAGTGCGGGGGACAGGAGTCAGCCCCAGCATTTT
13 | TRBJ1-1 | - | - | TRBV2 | CASRPTGFTEAFF | TGTGCCAGCAGGCCGACAGGTTTTACTGAAGCTTTCTTT
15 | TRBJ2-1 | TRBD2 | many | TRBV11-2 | CASSLAGGSYNEQFF | TGTGCCAGCAGCTTAGCGGGGGGCTCCTACAATGAGCAGTTCTTC
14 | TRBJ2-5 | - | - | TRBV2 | CASSIQGPQETQYF | TGTGCCAGCAGTATTCAGGGGCCCCAAGAGACCCAGTACTTC
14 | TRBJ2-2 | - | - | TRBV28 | CASSLPQGSGELFF | TGTGCCAGCAGTTTACCCCAGGGTAGCGGGGAGCTGTTTTTT
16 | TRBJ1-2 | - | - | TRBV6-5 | CASSSGQGLLNYGYTF | TGTGCCAGCAGTTCGGGACAAGGTCTACTGAACTATGGCTACACCTTC
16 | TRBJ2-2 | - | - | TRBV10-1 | CASSVGSFPGPGELFF | TGCGCCAGCAGTGTTGGGTCTTTCCCTGGGCCCGGGGAGCTGTTTTTT
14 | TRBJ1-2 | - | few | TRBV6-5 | CASSYQGWDYGYTF | TGTGCCAGCAGTTATCAGGGATGGGACTATGGCTACACCTTC
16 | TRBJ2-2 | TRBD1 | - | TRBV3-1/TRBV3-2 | CASSYMGTGGFGELFF | TGTGCCAGCAGCTATATGGGGACAGGGGGCTTCGGGGAGCTGTTTTTT
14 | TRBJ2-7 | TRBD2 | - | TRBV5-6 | CAGGRRGSSYEQYF | TGTGCCGGGGGTAGGCGGGGGAGCTCCTACGAGCAGTACTTC
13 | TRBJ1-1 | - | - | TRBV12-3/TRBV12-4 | CASSLGVNTEAFF | TGTGCCAGCAGTTTAGGAGTAAACACTGAAGCTTTCTTT
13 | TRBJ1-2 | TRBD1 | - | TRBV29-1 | CSVESQGRDGYTF | TGCAGCGTTGAGTCACAGGGGCGGGATGGCTACACCTTC
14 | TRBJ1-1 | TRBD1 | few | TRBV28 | CASKIDRANTEAFF | TGTGCCAGCAAGATCGACAGGGCTAACACTGAAGCTTTCTTT
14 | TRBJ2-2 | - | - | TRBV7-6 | CASSLLSNTGELFF | TGTGCCAGCAGCTTACTGTCGAACACCGGGGAGCTGTTTTTT
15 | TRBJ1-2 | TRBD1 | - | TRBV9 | CASSEDQTGNYGYTF | TGTGCCAGCAGCGAGGATCAGACAGGGAACTATGGCTACACCTTC
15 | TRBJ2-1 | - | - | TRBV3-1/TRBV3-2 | CASSQMLAQYNEQFF | TGTGCCAGCAGCCAAATGCTAGCCCAATACAATGAGCAGTTCTTC
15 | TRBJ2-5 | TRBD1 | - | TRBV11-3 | CASSEQGLGKETQYF | TGTGCCAGCAGCGAACAGGGGTTAGGTAAAGAGACCCAGTACTTC
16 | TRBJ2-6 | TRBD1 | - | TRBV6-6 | CASSYDQGAGANVLTF | TGTGCCAGCAGTTACGATCAGGGGGCTGGGGCCAACGTCCTGACTTTC
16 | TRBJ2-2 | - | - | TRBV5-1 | CASSLEGDLRTGELFF | TGCGCCAGCAGCTTGGAAGGGGATTTAAGGACCGGGGAGCTGTTTTTT
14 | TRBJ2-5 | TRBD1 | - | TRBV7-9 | CASSYVQGGETQYF | TGTGCCAGCAGCTATGTACAGGGGGGAGAGACCCAGTACTTC
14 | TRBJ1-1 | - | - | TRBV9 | CASSGPGMNTEAFF | TGTGCCAGCAGCGGGCCGGGGATGAACACTGAAGCTTTCTTT
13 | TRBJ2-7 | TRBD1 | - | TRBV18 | CASSPGQTYEQYF | TGTGCCAGCTCACCGGGACAGACCTACGAGCAGTACTTC
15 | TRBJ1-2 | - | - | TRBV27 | CASSPVLASDYGYTF | TGTGCCAGCAGCCCAGTTCTGGCTTCCGACTATGGCTACACCTTC
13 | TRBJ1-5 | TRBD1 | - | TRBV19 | CASSTGQGGPQHF | TGTGCCAGTAGTACCGGACAGGGTGGGCCCCAGCATTTT
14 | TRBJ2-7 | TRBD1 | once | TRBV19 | CASTAGTGLYEQYF | TGTGCCAGTACCGCCGGGACAGGGTTGTACGAGCAGTACTTC
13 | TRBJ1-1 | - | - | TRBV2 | CASRETGRAEAFF | TGTGCCAGCAGAGAAACAGGGAGGGCTGAAGCTTTCTTT
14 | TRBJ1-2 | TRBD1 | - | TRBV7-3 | CASSPGQGDYGYTF | TGTGCCAGCAGCCCCGGACAGGGCGACTATGGCTACACCTTC
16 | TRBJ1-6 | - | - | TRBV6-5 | CASSYTRGSINSPLHF | TGTGCCAGCAGTTACACCAGGGGTTCGATTAATTCACCCCTCCACTTT
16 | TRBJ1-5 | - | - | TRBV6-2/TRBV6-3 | CASSYSGRIRNQPQHF | TGTGCCAGCAGTTACTCTGGCAGGATCCGTAATCAGCCCCAGCATTTT
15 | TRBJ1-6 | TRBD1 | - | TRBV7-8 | CASSLATGGSSPLHF | TGTGCCAGCAGCTTAGCGACAGGGGGGAGTTCACCCCTCCACTTT
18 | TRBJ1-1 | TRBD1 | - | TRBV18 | CASSPRSGGNGGNTEAFF | TGTGCCAGCTCACCACGGTCAGGGGGCAATGGGGGGAACACTGAAGCTTTCTTT
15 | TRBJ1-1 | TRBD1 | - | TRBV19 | CASSIYDRVATEAFF | TGTGCCAGTAGTATATATGACAGGGTAGCCACTGAAGCTTTCTTT
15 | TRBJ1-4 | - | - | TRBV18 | CASSPSLDRNEKLFF | TGTGCCAGCTCACCCAGCTTAGACAGGAATGAAAAACTGTTTTTT
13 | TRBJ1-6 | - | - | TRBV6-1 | CASSEQNNSPLHF | TGTGCCAGCAGTGAACAGAACAATTCACCCCTCCACTTT
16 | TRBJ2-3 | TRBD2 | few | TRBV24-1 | CATSGVAGLNTDTQYF | TGTGCCACCAGTGGGGTAGCGGGGCTCAACACAGATACGCAGTATTTT